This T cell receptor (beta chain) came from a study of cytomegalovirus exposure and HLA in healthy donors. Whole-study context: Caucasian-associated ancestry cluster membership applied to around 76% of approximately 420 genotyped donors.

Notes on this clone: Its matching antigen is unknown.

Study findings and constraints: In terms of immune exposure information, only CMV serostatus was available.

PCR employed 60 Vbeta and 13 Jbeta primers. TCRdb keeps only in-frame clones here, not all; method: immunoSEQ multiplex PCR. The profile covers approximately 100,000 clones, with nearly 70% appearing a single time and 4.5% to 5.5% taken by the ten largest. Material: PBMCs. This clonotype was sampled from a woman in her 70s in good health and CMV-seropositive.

In nucleotides, the CDR3 is TGTGCCAGCAGTGAGGCAGTGAACACTGAAGCTTTCTTT. Protein: CASSEAVNTEAFF. The chain recombines TRBV2 with TRBJ1-1; D unresolved. Germline assignment: CDR1 SNHLY and CDR2 FYNNEI. This CDR3 has 13 residues. Trimming removed 3 bases from V and 0 bases from J, with 5 bases in between. Filled out from reference TRBV2 and TRBJ1-1, the complete variable domain reads EPEVTQTPSHQVTQMGQEVILRCVPISNHLYFYWYRQILGQKVEFLVSFYNNEISEKSEIFDDQFSVERPDGSNFTLKIRSTKLEDSAMYFCASSEAVNTEAFFGQGTRLTVV.